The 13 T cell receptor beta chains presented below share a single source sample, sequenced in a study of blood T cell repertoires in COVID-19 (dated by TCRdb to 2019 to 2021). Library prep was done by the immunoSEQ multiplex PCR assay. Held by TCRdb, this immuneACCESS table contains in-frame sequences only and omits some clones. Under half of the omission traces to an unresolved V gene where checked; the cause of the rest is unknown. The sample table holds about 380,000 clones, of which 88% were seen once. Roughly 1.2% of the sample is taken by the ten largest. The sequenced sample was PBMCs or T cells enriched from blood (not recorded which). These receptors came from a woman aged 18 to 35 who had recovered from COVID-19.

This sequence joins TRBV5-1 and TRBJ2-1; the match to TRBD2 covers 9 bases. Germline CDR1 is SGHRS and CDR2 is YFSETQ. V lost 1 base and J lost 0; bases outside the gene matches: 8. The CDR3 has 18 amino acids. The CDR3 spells CASSLLLAGLGSYNEQFF. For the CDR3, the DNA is TGCGCCAGCAGCTTGTTACTAGCGGGCTTAGGCTCCTACAATGAGCAGTTCTTC.

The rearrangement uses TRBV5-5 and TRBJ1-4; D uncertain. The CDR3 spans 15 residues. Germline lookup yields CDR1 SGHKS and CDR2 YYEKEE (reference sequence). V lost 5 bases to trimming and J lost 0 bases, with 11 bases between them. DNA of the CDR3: TGTGCCAGCAGTCGACAATCTGCAACTAATGAAAAACTGTTTTTT. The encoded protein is CASSRQSATNEKLFF.

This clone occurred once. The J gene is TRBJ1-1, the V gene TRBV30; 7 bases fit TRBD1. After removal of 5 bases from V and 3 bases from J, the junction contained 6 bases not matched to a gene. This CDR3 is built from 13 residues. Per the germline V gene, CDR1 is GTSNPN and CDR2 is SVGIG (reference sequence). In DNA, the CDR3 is TGTGCCTGGGAGACAGGGATTCACACTGAAGCTTTCTTT. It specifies CAWETGIHTEAFF.

The CDR3 region has the DNA TGTGCCATCAGTGAGCGTGTTACAGTTAGCAATCAGCCCCAGCATTTT. This translates into CAISERVTVSNQPQHF. V is TRBV10-3 and J is TRBJ1-5; D not certain. The V end was cut by 2 bases, the J end by 0 bases, with 11 bases between. CDR3 length equals 16 residues. Germline CDR1 is ENHRY and CDR2 is SYGVKD.

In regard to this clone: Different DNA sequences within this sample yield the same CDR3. The CDR3 coding sequence is TGCAGTGCTAGTCCCCGGGTACAGGGGGGGGCTGGGGAGCTGTTTTTT. Protein sequence: CSASPRVQGGAGELFF. This chain joins TRBV20-1 and TRBJ2-2, with D perhaps TRBD1 (8 bases). The CDR3 length is 16 residues. Germline CDR1 reads DFQATT; CDR2 reads SNEGSKA (reference sequence). Trimming stripped 3 bases from V and 8 bases from J, with 22 bases between.

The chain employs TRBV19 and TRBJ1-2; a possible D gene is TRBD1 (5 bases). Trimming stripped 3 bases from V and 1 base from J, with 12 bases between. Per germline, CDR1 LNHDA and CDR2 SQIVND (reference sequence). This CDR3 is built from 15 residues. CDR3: CASSIGRVGNYGYTF. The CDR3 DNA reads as TGTGCCAGTAGTATCGGCAGGGTGGGTAACTATGGCTACACCTTC. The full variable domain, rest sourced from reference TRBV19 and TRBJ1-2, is DGGITQSPKYLFRKEGQNVTLSCEQNLNHDAMYWYRQDPGQGLRLIYYSQIVNDFQKGDIAEGYSVSREKKESFPLTVTSAQKNPTAFYLCASSIGRVGNYGYTFGSGTRLTVV.

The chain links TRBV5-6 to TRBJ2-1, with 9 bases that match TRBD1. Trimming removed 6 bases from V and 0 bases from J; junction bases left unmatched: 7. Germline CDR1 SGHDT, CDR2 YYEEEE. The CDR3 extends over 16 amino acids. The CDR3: CASTLTGGSSYNEQFF. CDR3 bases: TGTGCCAGCACCCTTACAGGGGGCTCCTCCTACAATGAGCAGTTCTTC.

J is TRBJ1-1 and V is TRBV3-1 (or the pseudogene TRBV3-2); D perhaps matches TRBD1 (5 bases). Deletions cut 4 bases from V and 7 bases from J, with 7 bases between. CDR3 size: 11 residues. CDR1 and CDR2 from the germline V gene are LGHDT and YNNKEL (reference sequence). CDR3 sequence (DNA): TGTGCCAGCAGCCTCGGGGGTGAAGCTTTCTTT. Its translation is CASSLGGEAFF.

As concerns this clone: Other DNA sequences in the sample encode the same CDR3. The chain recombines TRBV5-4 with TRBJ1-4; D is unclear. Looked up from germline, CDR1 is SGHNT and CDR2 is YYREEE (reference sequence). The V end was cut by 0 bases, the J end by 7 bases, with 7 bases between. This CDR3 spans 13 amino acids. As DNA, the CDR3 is TGTGCCAGCAGCTTGGGGCGGGGTGAAAAACTGTTTTTT. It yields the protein CASSLGRGEKLFF.

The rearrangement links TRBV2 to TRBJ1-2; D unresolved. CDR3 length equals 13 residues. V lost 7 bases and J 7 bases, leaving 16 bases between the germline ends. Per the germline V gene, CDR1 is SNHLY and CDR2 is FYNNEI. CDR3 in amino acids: CASNAPRRVGYTF. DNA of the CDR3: TGTGCCAGCAACGCCCCCCGTCGGGTTGGCTACACCTTC.

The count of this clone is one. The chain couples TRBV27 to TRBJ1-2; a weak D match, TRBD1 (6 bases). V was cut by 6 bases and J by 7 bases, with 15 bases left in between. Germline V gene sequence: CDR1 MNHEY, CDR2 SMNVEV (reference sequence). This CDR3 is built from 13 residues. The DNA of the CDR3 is TGTGCCAGCAGGCCCGGCGGGGGGCCTGGCTACACCTTC. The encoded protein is CASRPGGGPGYTF.

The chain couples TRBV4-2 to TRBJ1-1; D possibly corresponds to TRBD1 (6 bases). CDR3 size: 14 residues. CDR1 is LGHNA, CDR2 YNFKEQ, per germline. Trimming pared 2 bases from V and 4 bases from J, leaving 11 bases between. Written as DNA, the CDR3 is TGTGCCAGCAGCCAACAGGGGCAGCCCACTGAAGCTTTCTTT. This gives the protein CASSQQGQPTEAFF.

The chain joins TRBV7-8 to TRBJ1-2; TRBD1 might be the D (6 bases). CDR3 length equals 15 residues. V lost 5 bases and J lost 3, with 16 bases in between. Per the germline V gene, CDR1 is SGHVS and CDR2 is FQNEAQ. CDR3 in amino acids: CASSPSRGHYYGYTF. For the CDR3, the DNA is TGTGCCAGCAGCCCGAGTCGGGGACACTACTATGGCTACACCTTC.